The source of this T cell receptor (beta chain) is a study of CD8 T cells in Susac syndrome. This CDR3 region has 13 residues. Trimming shortened V by 2 bases and J by 7 bases, and 14 bases separated the two germline ends. CDR1 is DFQATT, CDR2 SNEGSKA, per germline (reference sequence). When the RNA was reverse transcribed, random hexamers were used with an input of roughly 0.5 to 1 ug. Coverage of TCR beta CDR3 amplification by immunoSEQ multiplex PCR extended to 54 Vbeta and 13 Jbeta. Via MiXCR, TCRdb re-called the immunoSEQ multiplex PCR reads, giving one row per CDR3 protein. The repertoire consists of a few hundred thousand distinct CDR3 sequences, with under 95% occurring once and the leading ten covering 0.06% to 0.075%.

What was sequenced was CD4+ T cells from PBMCs. V usage is TRBV20-1 and J usage is TRBJ1-2; tentatively, D is TRBD1 (5 bases). This receptor was taken from a human donor with multiple sclerosis. DNA for the CDR3: TGCAGTGCTAGATCCGGGACCCCGGGTGGCTACACCTTC. Translation gives CSARSGTPGGYTF.